These T cell receptor beta chains were read from a single sample in a study of early T cells in non-severe SARS-CoV-2 infection. TCRdb independently ran MiXCR on the 5' RACE reads; one entry per CDR3 protein. The sample holds under 70,000 distinct CDR3 sequences, less than 5.5% seen once. Sequenced: whole blood. These receptors originate from an adult who was a healthcare worker with PCR-confirmed SARS-CoV-2 infection or an uninfected control (not recorded which). Both conserved end residues are part of each CDR3. The D gene is left open where the match is weak. Some rows mark clone size as missing; the rest say once, few, many or name a class of expanded clone.

clone size	V gene	D gene	J gene	CDR3 DNA	CDR3 protein
.	TRBV3-1	.	TRBJ1-3	TGTGCCAGCAGCTCGGGGAGAAACACCATATATTTT	CASSSGRNTIYF
many	TRBV4-1	.	TRBJ1-1	TGCGCCAGCAGCCAAGGCGGGGCAGGGATAACTGAAGCTTTCTTT	CASSQGGAGITEAFF
many	TRBV4-3	TRBD2	TRBJ2-5	TGCGCCAGCAGCCAGGGGAGCGGGAGGGCCCAGGAGACCCAGTACTTC	CASSQGSGRAQETQYF
once	TRBV29-1	.	TRBJ2-7	TGCAGCGTTCGCGGGCCTGCCCACGAGCAGTACTTC	CSVRGPAHEQYF
.	TRBV11-2	TRBD2	TRBJ2-2	TGTGCCAGCAGCCCGGGGACTAGCGGGGGACCAGGAAGAACCGGGGAGCTGTTTTTT	CASSPGTSGGPGRTGELFF
many	TRBV3-1	.	TRBJ2-3	TGTGCCAGCAGCAGCGGCCTGGGTGGGTTCGGCACAGATACGCAGTATTTT	CASSSGLGGFGTDTQYF
many	TRBV7-2	.	TRBJ2-3	TGTGCCAGCAGCTTGTTTAGCGATACGCAGTATTTT	CASSLFSDTQYF
many	TRBV6-2/TRBV6-3	.	TRBJ1-5	TGTGCCAGCAGGGATGGCAATCAGCCCCAGCATTTT	CASRDGNQPQHF
many	TRBV19	.	TRBJ1-6	TGTGCCAGTAGTATCAATATTAATTCACCCCTCCACTTT	CASSININSPLHF
many	TRBV7-2	.	TRBJ2-1	TGTGCCAGCAGCTCGAGTGGGGGCTCCTACAATGAGCAGTTCTTC	CASSSSGGSYNEQFF
many	TRBV5-8	.	TRBJ1-1	TGTGCCAGCAGCTTGTGGGGGGGAAGGAGCACTGAAGCTTTCTTT	CASSLWGGRSTEAFF
few	TRBV3-1	.	TRBJ2-7	TGTGCCAGCAGCCAAGGGGCTGGGGCTGAGGTCGAGCAGTACTTC	CASSQGAGAEVEQYF
few	TRBV7-3	TRBD2	TRBJ2-7	TGTGCCAGCAGCTTAGCGGGGGAGGACAAGCAGTACTTC	CASSLAGEDKQYF
many	TRBV12-3/TRBV12-4	.	TRBJ1-1	TGTGCCAGCAGCTGGGACGGCTTTACTGAAGCTTTCTTT	CASSWDGFTEAFF
.	TRBV5-1	TRBD1	TRBJ2-6	TGCGCCAGCAGCTTGAGTTCTCAGGGGGCGCCTGGGGCCAACGTCCTGACTTTC	CASSLSSQGAPGANVLTF
.	TRBV2	.	TRBJ1-4	TGTGCCAGCTCGAACGGGGCAGGGAGGGACTTCGAAAAACTGTTTTTT	CASSNGAGRDFEKLFF
few	TRBV18	.	TRBJ1-1	TGTGCCAGCTCACCACCATCCACGAGCACTGAAGCTTTCTTT	CASSPPSTSTEAFF
many	TRBV7-9	TRBD1	TRBJ1-3	TGTGCCAGCAGCTTTTCCGGGACAGGGGGAAACACCATATATTTT	CASSFSGTGGNTIYF
many	TRBV7-9	.	TRBJ2-3	TGTGCCAGCAGCTTTCCTAGCACAGATACGCAGTATTTT	CASSFPSTDTQYF
many	TRBV7-8	.	TRBJ2-6	TGTGCCAGCAGCCAAAGCAGCTCTGGGGCCAACGTCCTGACTTTC	CASSQSSSGANVLTF
.	TRBV20-1	.	TRBJ1-4	TGCAGTGCTAGAGACTCCCGGGAGATGGGAGAAAAACTGTTTTTT	CSARDSREMGEKLFF
many	TRBV2	.	TRBJ2-2	TGTGCCAGCAGTGATTTGCGAGGCGCCGGGGAGCTGTTTTTT	CASSDLRGAGELFF
many	TRBV5-5	.	TRBJ2-3	TGTGCCAGCAGCTCGACGGGAGTAGCAGATACGCAGTATTTT	CASSSTGVADTQYF
many	TRBV29-1	.	TRBJ2-2	TGCAGCGTTGAAAGACACTCGAACACCGGGGAGCTGTTTTTT	CSVERHSNTGELFF
many	TRBV12-3/TRBV12-4	.	TRBJ1-2	TGTGCCACGGCAATTGAGGCGGGTGGCTACACCTTC	CATAIEAGGYTF
many	TRBV10-3	TRBD2	TRBJ2-3	TGTGCCACCGTACCGGGACTAGCGACAGATACGCAGTATTTT	CATVPGLATDTQYF
few	TRBV6-5	.	TRBJ2-7	TGTGCCAGCAGTTGGGCAGGAGGCTACGAGCAGTACTTC	CASSWAGGYEQYF
few	TRBV5-4	.	TRBJ2-3	TGTGCCAGCAGCTTGTCTGTAGATACGCAGTATTTT	CASSLSVDTQYF
many	TRBV4-3	TRBD1	TRBJ1-4	TGCGCCAGCAGCCAGGCTGGACAGGCAACTAATGAAAAACTGTTTTTT	CASSQAGQATNEKLFF
.	TRBV30	.	TRBJ2-3	TGTGCCTCTACGGGCAGGAGCACAGATACGCAGTATTTT	CASTGRSTDTQYF
many	TRBV7-9	TRBD1	TRBJ2-3	TGTGCCAGCAGCTTTTGGGACAGGGGCGAAGATACGCAGTATTTT	CASSFWDRGEDTQYF
many	TRBV29-1	.	TRBJ2-6	TGCAGCGTTGAAGAGGGGCAGGGTGTTGTGCCTGGGGCCAACGTCCTGACTTTC	CSVEEGQGVVPGANVLTF
few	TRBV11-2	.	TRBJ2-3	TGTGCCAGCAGCATATTCACAGATACGCAGTATTTT	CASSIFTDTQYF
many	TRBV19	.	TRBJ2-3	TGTGCCAGTAGTACCCCCAGAGGGACCGGGAGCACAGATACGCAGTATTTT	CASSTPRGTGSTDTQYF
.	TRBV7-3	.	TRBJ1-2	TGTGCCAGCAGCCCCAGGGAGTACTATGGCTACACCTTC	CASSPREYYGYTF
few	TRBV20-1	.	TRBJ2-3	TGCAGTGCTCCTAGGACTGTTGCTGGTGGCACAGATACGCAGTATTTT	CSAPRTVAGGTDTQYF
few	TRBV3-1	.	TRBJ2-3	TGTGCCAGCAGCCGCGGGCCCAATTCGGATACGCAGTATTTT	CASSRGPNSDTQYF
.	TRBV20-1	.	TRBJ2-7	TGCAGTGCTCCACTTCCTGGGAACGAGCAGTACTTC	CSAPLPGNEQYF
many	TRBV7-8	.	TRBJ2-1	TGTGCCAGCAGCTTAGCGCGAACCCTCAATGAGCAGTTCTTC	CASSLARTLNEQFF
.	TRBV7-3	TRBD2	TRBJ2-6	TGTGCCAGCAGCTCGACGGGAGGCGCTGGGGCCAACGTCCTGACTTTC	CASSSTGGAGANVLTF
few	TRBV29-1	.	TRBJ2-7	TGCAGCGTTGCCCCGTCAGACCCCTACGAGCAGTACTTC	CSVAPSDPYEQYF
.	TRBV6-5	.	TRBJ2-1	TGTGCCAGCAGTTACTCGTACGGACAGCCTGGGGAGCAGTTCTTC	CASSYSYGQPGEQFF
many	TRBV20-1	TRBD1	TRBJ1-5	TGCAGTGCTAACGGACAGGGGGATCAGCCCCAGCATTTT	CSANGQGDQPQHF
many	TRBV20-1	TRBD2	TRBJ2-1	TGCAGTGCTTGGCGGCCCTCGGGAGGGAATGAGCAGTTCTTC	CSAWRPSGGNEQFF
few	TRBV29-1	TRBD1	TRBJ1-5	TGCAGCGTTACCGGGACAGGGGATCAGCCCCAGCATTTT	CSVTGTGDQPQHF
.	TRBV6-6	.	TRBJ2-7	TGTGTCACAGGGGCGGGGGGCTACGAGCAGTACTTC	CVTGAGGYEQYF
many	TRBV20-1	TRBD2	TRBJ2-1	TGCAGCGCCGGGACTAGCGGGAGGAATGAGCAGTTCTTC	CSAGTSGRNEQFF
many	TRBV24-1	.	TRBJ1-5	TGTGCCACCAGTCTCTCGGCTGGCGGTGGTCAGCCCCAGCATTTT	CATSLSAGGGQPQHF
many	TRBV29-1	TRBD1	TRBJ2-2	TGCAGCGTAGTAGGGGGCGCGGGCGGGGAGCTGTTTTTT	CSVVGGAGGELFF
many	TRBV14	TRBD1	TRBJ1-6	TGTGCCAGCAGCCGGATCGACAGGGCTAATTCACCCCTCCACTTT	CASSRIDRANSPLHF
many	TRBV10-2	.	TRBJ2-7	TGCGCCAGCAGTGAAGGCAGATACGAGCAGTACTTC	CASSEGRYEQYF
many	TRBV6-1	TRBD1	TRBJ2-2	TGTGCCAGCAGTATTGACAGGGGAGGCACCGGGGAGCTGTTTTTT	CASSIDRGGTGELFF
many	TRBV11-2	.	TRBJ1-3	TGTGCCAGCAGCTCTCGGGACACCATATATTTT	CASSSRDTIYF
few	TRBV9	TRBD2	TRBJ2-5	TGTGCCAGCAGCGTAACTAGCGGGAGTTTCTCTCAAGAGACCCAGTACTTC	CASSVTSGSFSQETQYF
few	TRBV12-3/TRBV12-4	.	TRBJ1-5	TGTGCCAGCAGTTTTTTGTCTCTGGATCAGCCCCAGCATTTT	CASSFLSLDQPQHF
many	TRBV20-1	.	TRBJ1-3	TGCAGTGCTAGAGTAGGCAGCTCTGGAAACACCATATATTTT	CSARVGSSGNTIYF
many	TRBV6-5	.	TRBJ1-6	TGTGCCAGCAGCTCCCTCGGTCCCCTCCACTTT	CASSSLGPLHF
many	TRBV29-1	TRBD2	TRBJ2-3	TGCAGCGTTATGGTTAGCGGGAACACAGATACGCAGTATTTT	CSVMVSGNTDTQYF
few	TRBV11-2	.	TRBJ1-2	TGTGCCAGCAGCCTTGAACGACAGAGCTATGGCTACACCTTC	CASSLERQSYGYTF